These T cell receptor beta chains were read from a single sample in a study of cytomegalovirus exposure and HLA in healthy donors. TCRdb's copy holds only in-frame clones and misses some; the assay was immunoSEQ multiplex PCR. This sample yields under 200,000 clones, of which around 72% are seen a single time; around 2.4% belongs to the top ten. What was sequenced was PBMCs. The receptors were gathered from a female donor in good health and CMV-seronegative. Both conserved end residues are part of each CDR3. Fields, in order: V gene, D gene, clone size, J gene, CDR3 protein, CDR3 DNA. A D gene is named only where the DNA matches it firmly. For some rows the clone size is stated as once, few or many, or as a class when expanded; others skip it.

TRBV7-9	TRBD1	.	TRBJ1-5	CASSPAAGGGRQPQHF	TGTGCCAGCAGCCCAGCCGCAGGGGGCGGGAGACAGCCCCAGCATTTT
TRBV15	.	.	TRBJ2-7	CATSEVCCGGRVYYEQYF	TGTGCCACCAGTGAAGTTTGTTGTGGCGGCAGAGTCTACTACGAGCAGTACTTC
TRBV18	TRBD1	.	TRBJ2-7	CASSPLAGQGTNEQYF	TGTGCCAGCTCACCCCTCGCGGGACAGGGAACCAACGAGCAGTACTTC
TRBV27	.	few	TRBJ2-3	CASSFRVTDTQYF	TGTGCCAGCAGTTTTCGGGTCACAGATACGCAGTATTTT
TRBV2	TRBD1	once	TRBJ1-2	CATQGDRAYGYTF	TGTGCCACCCAGGGGGACAGGGCCTATGGCTACACCTTC
TRBV7-9	TRBD1	few	TRBJ1-2	CASSLDGQGYGYTF	TGTGCCAGCAGCTTAGACGGACAGGGGTATGGCTACACCTTC
TRBV5-1	TRBD2	once	TRBJ2-5	CASSIGTSEETQYF	TGCGCCAGCAGCATAGGGACTAGCGAAGAGACCCAGTACTTC
TRBV6-5	.	.	TRBJ2-2	CASTLSGTGELFF	TGTGCCAGCACGTTGAGTGGCACCGGGGAGCTGTTTTTT
TRBV6-6	TRBD1	.	TRBJ1-2	CASSWTGDGYTF	TGTGCCAGCAGTTGGACAGGGGATGGCTACACCTTC
TRBV6-5	.	.	TRBJ1-2	CASSYNTGDYTF	TGTGCCAGCAGTTACAACACGGGGGACTACACCTTC
TRBV9	.	.	TRBJ1-1	CASSVPTGGGENTEAFF	TGTGCCAGCAGCGTACCGACTGGGGGGGGTGAAAACACTGAAGCTTTCTTT
TRBV7-2	.	once	TRBJ1-1	CASSLTPNTGAFF	TGTGCCAGCAGCTTAACTCCGAACACGGGAGCTTTCTTT
TRBV7-3	.	.	TRBJ2-7	CASSTYLSNEQYF	TGTGCCAGCAGCACCTACTTAAGCAACGAGCAGTACTTC
TRBV6-1	.	.	TRBJ1-2	CASRDTGQTLGYTF	TGTGCCAGCAGGGACACCGGACAGACACTTGGCTACACCTTC
TRBV7-2	.	.	TRBJ1-1	CASSSQDGVNTEAFF	TGTGCCAGCAGCTCACAAGACGGGGTGAACACTGAAGCTTTCTTT
TRBV30	.	.	TRBJ2-7	CAWSVLASDEQYF	TGTGCCTGGAGTGTACTAGCTTCTGACGAGCAGTACTTC
TRBV23-1	TRBD2	few	TRBJ2-7	CASSPPPNCTSGRADNSDEQYF	TGCGCCAGCAGTCCCCCCCCAAATTGCACTAGCGGGAGGGCCGACAATTCCGACGAGCAGTACTTC
TRBV5-5	.	few	TRBJ1-1	CASSLVPGTRNTEAFF	TGTGCCAGCAGCTTGGTGCCAGGGACAAGGAACACTGAAGCTTTCTTT
TRBV7-9	TRBD2	.	TRBJ2-1	CASSNGRASINEQFF	TGTGCCAGCTCGAACGGGAGGGCCTCCATAAATGAGCAGTTCTTC
TRBV30	.	.	TRBJ2-7	CAWSVRSSYEQYF	TGTGCCTGGAGTGTTCGGAGCTCCTACGAGCAGTACTTC
TRBV5-1	TRBD1	.	TRBJ2-5	CASSRGQGVGETQYF	TGCGCCAGCAGCAGGGGACAGGGGGTAGGGGAGACCCAGTACTTC
TRBV6-1	.	.	TRBJ2-7	CASSEASSYEQYF	TGTGCCAGCAGTGAAGCGAGCTCCTACGAGCAGTACTTC
TRBV10-3	.	.	TRBJ2-7	CAISEGRGSYEQYF	TGTGCCATCAGTGAGGGGCGGGGCTCCTACGAGCAGTACTTC
TRBV7-9	.	.	TRBJ2-7	CASPQGFKTQLYEQYF	TGTGCCAGCCCCCAGGGGTTTAAGACACAACTCTACGAGCAGTACTTC
TRBV19	TRBD1	.	TRBJ1-1	CASTYPGTARTEAFF	TGTGCCAGTACCTATCCGGGGACAGCTCGCACTGAAGCTTTCTTT
TRBV7-2	.	.	TRBJ2-7	CASSLRRVGYEQYF	TGTGCCAGCAGCTTAAGGAGGGTGGGGTACGAGCAGTACTTC
TRBV30	TRBD1	.	TRBJ1-5	CAWSPTGGWQPQHF	TGTGCCTGGAGCCCGACAGGGGGCTGGCAGCCCCAGCATTTT
TRBV2	TRBD1	few	TRBJ1-1	CASSPRQGAVTEAFF	TGTGCCAGCAGTCCTCGACAGGGGGCCGTAACTGAAGCTTTCTTT
TRBV7-2	TRBD1	.	TRBJ1-5	CASRGTGGVDQPQHF	TGTGCCAGCAGGGGGACAGGGGGTGTGGATCAGCCCCAGCATTTT
TRBV7-9	TRBD2	.	TRBJ2-5	CASSLAPRGVQETQYF	TGTGCCAGCAGCTTAGCGCCCCGGGGGGTACAAGAGACCCAGTACTTC
TRBV11-2	.	.	TRBJ2-1	CASQTLKAYNEQFF	TGTGCCAGCCAGACACTTAAGGCCTACAATGAGCAGTTCTTC
TRBV7-2	TRBD2	.	TRBJ2-3	CASSLVAGDTQYF	TGTGCCAGCAGCTTAGTAGCGGGAGATACGCAGTATTTT
TRBV4-1	TRBD1	once	TRBJ1-5	CASSPAGQNQPQHF	TGCGCCAGCAGCCCGGCGGGACAGAATCAGCCCCAGCATTTT
TRBV25-1	TRBD1	.	TRBJ1-2	CASSPLRTGGNYGYTF	TGTGCCAGCAGTCCCCTCCGGACAGGAGGAAACTATGGCTACACCTTC
TRBV18	.	.	TRBJ2-7	CASSPQGAYEQYF	TGTGCCAGCTCACCACAGGGGGCCTACGAGCAGTACTTC
TRBV27	.	.	TRBJ2-2	CASSFSGTGELFF	TGTGCCAGCAGTTTCAGCGGGACCGGGGAGCTGTTTTTT
TRBV7-3	TRBD2	.	TRBJ2-5	CASSEGLADKETQYF	TGTGCCAGCAGCGAGGGACTAGCGGACAAAGAGACCCAGTACTTC
TRBV4-3	.	.	TRBJ2-7	CASSQVSISTGDSTYEQYF	TGCGCCAGCAGCCAAGTCTCTATTTCGACGGGGGACAGCACTTACGAGCAGTACTTC
TRBV7-6	TRBD1	.	TRBJ2-1	CASSLGQGATPYNEQFF	TGTGCCAGCAGCTTAGGACAGGGGGCGACTCCCTACAATGAGCAGTTCTTC
TRBV30	TRBD1	.	TRBJ2-2	CAWSRIPQGSGELFF	TGTGCCTGGAGCCGAATACCACAGGGGTCCGGGGAGCTGTTTTTT
TRBV7-9	.	.	TRBJ1-2	CASSTLGEVNYGYTF	TGTGCCAGCAGCACCCTGGGGGAGGTTAACTATGGCTACACCTTC